This entry lists 6 T cell receptor beta chains sequenced from one sample in a study of blood T cell repertoires in COVID-19. TCRdb's table, derived via immunoSEQ multiplex PCR, lists solely in-frame clones and lacks some. In the table there are fewer than 400,000 clones, 65% to 85% of which are singletons. Sequenced: peripheral blood. These TCRs come from a young man with active or convalescent COVID-19.

The CDR3 nucleotides are TGCGCCAGCAGCCAAGTCGGGAGAGGCGACGAGCAGTACTTC. This gives the protein CASSQVGRGDEQYF. This sequence joins TRBV4-3 and TRBJ2-7; possibly TRBD2 for D (6 bases). The V and J ends lost 1 base and 5 bases respectively, with 12 bases between them. The CDR3 extends over 14 amino acids. Germline V CDR1 and CDR2: LGHNA, YSLEER.

This chain joins TRBV7-2 and TRBJ1-2; 7 bases are a match to TRBD1. Germline-derived CDR1 and CDR2 are SGHTA and FQGNSA. The CDR3 has 15 amino acids. V dropped 1 base and J dropped 6; count of bases not matched to a gene: 8. DNA for the CDR3: TGTGCCAGCAGCTTAGGTGGAGGGGGCTTCAATGGCTACACCTTC. As protein: CASSLGGGGFNGYTF.

This clone came up once. This chain connects TRBV14 to TRBJ2-2; 7 nucleotides match TRBD2. V shed 1 base, J shed 0 bases, and the junction held 2 bases outside the gene matches. Per germline, CDR1 SGHDN and CDR2 FVKESK. This CDR3 contains 16 residues. The CDR3 DNA reads TGTGCCAGCAGCCAAGTGGGAGGGTCGAACACCGGGGAGCTGTTTTTT. The encoded protein is CASSQVGGSNTGELFF. The variable domain in full, with the rest retrieved from reference TRBV14 and TRBJ2-2, is EAGVTQFPSHSVIEKGQTVTLRCDPISGHDNLYWYRRVMGKEIKFLLHFVKESKQDESGMPNNRFLAERTGGTYSTLKVQPAELEDSGVYFCASSQVGGSNTGELFFGEGSRLTVL.

V gene TRBV7-9 combines with J gene TRBJ2-7; the D gene is possibly TRBD2 (6 bases). Between the trimmed V and J ends, which lost 8 bases and 7 bases, there was a span of 21 bases. The CDR3 sequence is 14 residues long. Germline CDR1 reads SEHNR; CDR2 reads FQNEAQ (reference sequence). Here the CDR3 reads CASSVDGGGIEQYF. CDR3 nucleotides: TGTGCCAGCTCCGTGGACGGTGGGGGGATAGAGCAGTACTTC.

This rearrangement joins TRBV7-2 to TRBJ1-5; maybe TRBD1 (6 bases). V lost 5 bases, J lost 2 bases, and 16 bases lay in between. The CDR3 extends over 16 amino acids. Germline lookup yields CDR1 SGHTA and CDR2 FQGNSA. DNA of the CDR3: TGTGCCAGCAGCCCTAGCCCAGGGGTTGGCAATCAGCCCCAGCATTTT. The encoded protein is CASSPSPGVGNQPQHF.

The J gene is TRBJ1-2, the V gene TRBV4-2, with D unresolved. Germline loops: CDR1 LGHNA, CDR2 YNFKEQ. V lost 0 bases and J 8 bases, leaving 13 bases between the germline ends. The CDR3 extends over 14 amino acids. The CDR3: CASSQEVELRGYTF. The DNA for the CDR3 is TGTGCCAGCAGCCAAGAGGTGGAACTACGGGGCTACACCTTC.